The clone carrying this T cell receptor beta chain was found a few times. Its target is unknown. The entry originates in a study of immune evolution from preneoplasia to lung adenocarcinoma. Study-level findings and limits: From normal lung to invasive adenocarcinoma, top clone frequencies appeared to decrease.

CDR3 length: 18 amino acids. V was pared by 0 bases and J by 4 bases, with 16 bases between. From germline, CDR1 is LNHNV and CDR2 YYDKDF (reference sequence). Two lung cancer pathologists independently confirmed each histologic diagnosis. Measured with immunoSEQ multiplex PCR; TCRdb has only the in-frame clones, and not every one. Of about 4,700 clones in the sample, about 80% were seen once. The rearrangement links TRBV15 to TRBJ1-6, with D perhaps matching TRBD1 (5 bases). The clonotype was recovered from a person aged 55-80 years with lung adenocarcinoma. Sequencing used FFPE adjacent normal lung tissue. The CDR3 spells CATSRDVASRAYNSPLHF. The CDR3 nucleotides read TGTGCCACCAGCAGAGATGTAGCATCCAGGGCTTATAATTCACCCCTCCACTTT. Variable domain in full (rest from reference TRBV15 and TRBJ1-6): DAMVIQNPRYQVTQFGKPVTLSCSQTLNHNVMYWYQQKSSQAPKLLFHYYDKDFNNEADTPDNFQSRRPNTSFCFLDIRSPGLGDTAMYLCATSRDVASRAYNSPLHFGNGTRLTVT.